The present entry profiles one T cell receptor (beta chain) with its context. The antigen is unknown. Libraries for TCRalpha and TCRbeta carried sample barcodes and unique molecular identifiers via 5'RACE. Via MiXCR, TCRdb re-called the 5' RACE reads, giving one row per CDR3 protein. The table shows under 450,000 distinct CDR3 sequences, with roughly 19% occurring only once. These data are taken from a study of T-cell memory formation after mild COVID-19. Whole-study context: Most TCR clusters belonged to a single donor. The study, taken as a whole, reports: The pre-infection memory compartment contained some responding clones, suggesting cross-reactive memory joined. CD4+ contracting clones were found mainly in CM and EM, and CD8+ ones in EMRA.

The germline V and J ends were trimmed by 6 bases and 0 bases, with 18 bases remaining between them. CDR1 is MNHEY and CDR2 is SVGEGT in the germline V gene. There are 17 residues in the CDR3. The sequencing sample was made of PBMCs or a T cell subset sorted from them (not recorded which). The receptor was isolated from a man aged 18-30 years who had mild COVID-19 (a few samples of this study predate the infection). Cell type and time point are not known. V and J are TRBV6-2 or TRBV6-3 and TRBJ1-5; D gene uncertain. The CDR3 nucleotides are TGTGCCAGCAGCCCCTGGGGAGGACCCAATAGCAATCAGCCCCAGCATTTT. Translation: CASSPWGGPNSNQPQHF.